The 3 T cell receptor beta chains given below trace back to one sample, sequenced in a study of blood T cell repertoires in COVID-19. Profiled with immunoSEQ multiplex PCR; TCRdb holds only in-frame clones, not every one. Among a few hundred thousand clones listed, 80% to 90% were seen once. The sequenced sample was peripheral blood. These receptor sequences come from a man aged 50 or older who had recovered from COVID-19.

The CDR3 sequence is CASSSQLAGIYEQYF. The CDR3 coding sequence is TGTGCCAGCAGTTCCCAACTAGCGGGAATATACGAGCAGTACTTC. The V gene is TRBV28, the J gene TRBJ2-7; the match to TRBD2 covers 10 bases. V shed 4 bases and J 4 bases; nucleotides not matched to a gene: 7. Germline CDR1 is MDHEN and CDR2 is SYDVKM. This CDR3 region has 15 residues. The whole variable domain, remainder taken from reference TRBV28 and TRBJ2-7, is DVKVTQSSRYLVKRTGEKVFLECVQDMDHENMFWYRQDPGLGLRLIYFSYDVKMKEKGDIPEGYSVSREKKERFSLILESASTNQTSMYLCASSSQLAGIYEQYFGPGTRLTVT.

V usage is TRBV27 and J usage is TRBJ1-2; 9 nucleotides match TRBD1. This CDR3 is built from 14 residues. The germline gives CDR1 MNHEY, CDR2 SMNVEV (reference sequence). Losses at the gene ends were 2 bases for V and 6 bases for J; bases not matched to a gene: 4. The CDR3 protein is CASSLNRGQDGYTF. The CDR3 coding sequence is TGTGCCAGCAGTTTAAACAGGGGGCAAGATGGCTACACCTTC.

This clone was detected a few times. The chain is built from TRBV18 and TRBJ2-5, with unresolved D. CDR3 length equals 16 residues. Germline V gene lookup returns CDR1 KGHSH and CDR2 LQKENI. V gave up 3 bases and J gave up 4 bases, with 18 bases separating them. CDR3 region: CASSPSAQRGSETQYF. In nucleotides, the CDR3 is TGTGCCAGCTCACCCTCCGCCCAAAGAGGTTCAGAGACCCAGTACTTC.